The 16 T cell receptor beta chains below were found in one sample sequenced in a study of siplizumab effects on memory and regulatory T cells. The repertoire was sequenced with immunoSEQ multiplex PCR; TCRdb's copy has only in-frame clones and lacks some. The data show tens of thousands of clones, 80% to 90% seen once. The specimen sequenced was Tregs sorted from blood. Source of these receptors: a human donor in good health.

J is TRBJ2-3 and V is TRBV2; D unclear. The V and J ends lost 7 bases and 2 bases respectively, with 13 bases between them. The CDR3 loop spans 14 amino acids. The V gene's germline CDR1 is SNHLY and CDR2 FYNNEI. The CDR3 reads CASTSRGITDTQYF. CDR3 bases: TGTGCCAGCACATCCAGAGGTATCACAGATACGCAGTATTTT.

The chain couples TRBV4-3 to TRBJ2-3; TRBD2 agrees at 9 bases. Losses at the gene ends were 3 bases for V and 1 base for J; bases not matched to a gene: 5. The CDR3 is made up of 16 amino acids. Germline V lookup: CDR1 LGHNA, CDR2 YSLEER. Written as DNA, the CDR3 is TGCGCCAGCAGCCATGCGGGAGGGTCGGGCACAGATACGCAGTATTTT. Protein: CASSHAGGSGTDTQYF.

The chain employs TRBV28 and TRBJ2-7, with 8 nucleotides matching TRBD2. The CDR3 totals 15 residues. Losses at the gene ends were 3 bases for V and 0 bases for J; bases not matched to a gene: 4. The germline V gene encodes CDR1 MDHEN and CDR2 SYDVKM. Here the CDR3 reads CASSFGGLVSYEQYF. CDR3 in DNA: TGTGCCAGCAGTTTTGGGGGACTAGTCTCCTACGAGCAGTACTTC.

The chain carries TRBV6-1 and TRBJ1-3; D is possibly TRBD1 (5 bases). Germline CDR1 MNHNS, CDR2 SASEGT. V shed 7 bases and J shed 4 bases, with 8 bases lying between them. The CDR3 totals 12 residues. The CDR3 here is CASKGTGNTIYF. CDR3 nucleotides: TGTGCCAGCAAAGGGACCGGAAACACCATATATTTT.

The CDR3 nucleotides are TGTGCCAGCAGCCAAGATTTGGGGGGGCATGAGACCCAGTACTTC. The encoded protein is CASSQDLGGHETQYF. The rearrangement uses TRBV14 and TRBJ2-5, with a weak D call TRBD2 (7 bases). The V gene's germline CDR1 is SGHDN and CDR2 FVKESK. CDR3 length equals 15 residues. Between the trimmed V and J ends, which lost 0 bases and 5 bases, there was a span of 13 bases.

The V and J genes are TRBV27 and TRBJ2-5; D remains ambiguous. The CDR3 consists of 13 residues. The germline V gene encodes CDR1 MNHEY and CDR2 SMNVEV (reference sequence). The V end lost 11 bases, the J end lost 9 bases, and 22 bases lay between the germline ends. Here the CDR3 reads CAAKDGAFGSQYF. For the CDR3, the DNA is TGTGCCGCTAAAGATGGAGCCTTTGGGTCCCAGTACTTC.

The genes are TRBV18 and TRBJ1-4; D is unresolved. Germline assignment: CDR1 KGHSH and CDR2 LQKENI. The CDR3 has 14 amino acids. Between the trimmed V and J ends, which lost 6 bases and 7 bases, there was a span of 15 bases. Written as DNA, the CDR3 is TGTGCCAGCTCCCCCCGGCGGGGTGGTGAAAAACTGTTTTTT. It specifies CASSPRRGGEKLFF.

The rearrangement uses TRBV5-1 and TRBJ2-1; TRBD2 agrees at 11 bases. CDR3 length equals 15 residues. CDR1 is SGHRS and CDR2 is YFSETQ in the germline V gene. Unmatched junction bases numbered 5, after V lost 4 bases and J lost 5 bases. In DNA, the CDR3 is TGCGCCAGCAGCCCGGGACTAGCGGCCCACAATGAGCAGTTCTTC. Translating gives CASSPGLAAHNEQFF.

The rearrangement links TRBV2 to TRBJ2-4; the D gene is possibly TRBD1 (5 bases). The CDR3 consists of 14 residues. Germline values: CDR1 SNHLY, CDR2 FYNNEI. V was trimmed by 7 bases and J by 3 bases, leaving 13 bases between them. This chain's CDR3 is CASIGADGKNIQYF. CDR3 DNA sequence: TGTGCCAGCATAGGGGCAGACGGCAAAAACATTCAGTACTTC.

The chain couples TRBV30 to TRBJ1-6; no clear D gene. The V gene's germline CDR1 is GTSNPN and CDR2 SVGIG (reference sequence). The CDR3 extends over 14 amino acids. V was clipped by 0 bases and J by 5 bases, with 8 bases between them. CDR3 loop: CAWSVLTNNSPLHF. CDR3 DNA sequence: TGTGCCTGGAGTGTACTGACCAATAATTCACCCCTCCACTTT.

The V and J genes are TRBV14 and TRBJ2-2; D assignment may be TRBD1 or TRBD2 (5 bases each). The CDR3 is 13 residues long. V was pared by 4 bases and J by 5 bases, with 8 bases between. The V gene's germline CDR1 is SGHDN and CDR2 FVKESK. The CDR3 region has the DNA TGTGCCAGCAGCCTCAGGGAGACCGGGGAGCTGTTTTTT. Protein product: CASSLRETGELFF. Using reference TRBV14 and TRBJ2-2 for the parts outside the CDR3, the full variable domain is EAGVTQFPSHSVIEKGQTVTLRCDPISGHDNLYWYRRVMGKEIKFLLHFVKESKQDESGMPNNRFLAERTGGTYSTLKVQPAELEDSGVYFCASSLRETGELFFGEGSRLTVL.

The chain links TRBV7-3 to TRBJ2-3; D remains ambiguous. V lost 3 bases, J lost 0 bases, and 4 bases lay in between. CDR1 and CDR2 (germline): SGHTA, FQGTGA. This CDR3 has 13 amino acids. CDR3 loop: CASSFASTDTQYF. CDR3 DNA sequence: TGTGCCAGCAGCTTCGCTAGCACAGATACGCAGTATTTT.

V gene TRBV10-3 combines with J gene TRBJ2-3; 9 nucleotides match TRBD1. V gave up 5 bases and J gave up 3 bases; unmatched junction bases: 9. Germline V gene lookup returns CDR1 ENHRY and CDR2 SYGVKD. The CDR3 extends over 16 amino acids. CDR3 in amino acids: CAISYRGLSGTDTQYF. The CDR3 bases are TGTGCCATCAGTTACAGGGGGCTAAGTGGGACAGATACGCAGTATTTT.

The CDR3 DNA reads TGCGCCAGCAGCCCGGGTGGGAGTGGGGATACGCAGTATTTT. Residues: CASSPGGSGDTQYF. The chain uses TRBV5-1 and TRBJ2-3; tentative D call: TRBD2 (5 bases). Trimming took off 4 bases at V and 6 bases at J, with 15 bases between the two ends. The CDR3 is made up of 14 amino acids. Germline V lookup: CDR1 SGHRS, CDR2 YFSETQ.

The V gene is TRBV7-2, the J gene TRBJ1-5, with no clear D. Germline loops: CDR1 SGHTA, CDR2 FQGNSA. V lost 5 bases and J lost 3, with 14 bases in between. CDR3 length: 15 residues. In DNA, the CDR3 is TGTGCCAGCAGCCCTCAAGGCGGGGTCAATCAGCCCCAGCATTTT. It encodes CASSPQGGVNQPQHF.

The chain combines TRBV7-2 with TRBJ2-1; perhaps D is TRBD1 or TRBD2 (7 bases each). Per the germline V gene, CDR1 is SGHTA and CDR2 is FQGNSA. The V end was cut by 6 bases, the J end by 4 bases, with 16 bases between. The CDR3 covers 15 residues. CDR3 loop: CASSLTAGQYNEQFF. The CDR3 DNA reads as TGTGCCAGCAGTTTAACAGCGGGACAGTACAATGAGCAGTTCTTC.